The 9 T cell receptor beta chains listed next were all sequenced from one sample in a study of regulatory T cells in long-lasting Graves disease. According to the study, TCR beta libraries were built with iRepertoire HTBI primers and CDR3-region Arm-PCR. From the multiplex PCR reads, TCRdb called clonotypes with MiXCR, one entry per CDR3 protein. The profile shows roughly 300,000 distinct CDR3 sequences, around a fifth of them singletons. The sample's time point: persistent/refractory GD, antithyroid drugs over 5 years with positive TRAb. From PBMCs, RNA was extracted and then used to make the TCR library. The material sequenced was peripheral blood mononuclear cells (PBMCs), taken when the disease was refractory, from a patient treated with antithyroid drugs. The receptors derive from a female donor with Graves disease.

The sample holds many counts of this clonotype. The V gene is TRBV28, the J gene TRBJ1-5; TRBD1 is a possible D gene (5 bases). CDR1 is MDHEN, CDR2 SYDVKM, per germline. V gave up 3 bases and J gave up 7 bases, with 19 bases separating them. The CDR3 loop spans 16 amino acids. CDR3 nucleotides: TGTGCCAGCAGTTTGGGCCCCTTCTCAGGGTGGCAGCCCCAGCATTTT. It is translated as CASSLGPFSGWQPQHF.

This chain joins TRBV25-1 and TRBJ2-7, with D perhaps TRBD2 (7 bases). Germline V gene lookup returns CDR1 MGHDK and CDR2 SYGVNS. This CDR3 has 14 amino acids. V was pared by 1 base and J by 3 bases, with 10 bases between. DNA for the CDR3: TGTGCCAGCAGTGAATGGGGGGGCCGCTACGAGCAGTACTTC. It encodes CASSEWGGRYEQYF.

The V gene is TRBV20-1, the J gene TRBJ1-3, with D perhaps TRBD1 (5 bases). The CDR3 spans 15 residues. Germline V CDR1 and CDR2: DFQATT, SNEGSKA (reference sequence). Trimming took 5 bases from V and 0 from J, leaving 14 bases between them. CDR3 loop: CSAEYGAISGNTIYF. CDR3 DNA: TGCAGTGCTGAGTATGGGGCGATCTCTGGAAACACCATATATTTT.

This clonotype has a count of ten or more. The rearrangement joins TRBV28 to TRBJ2-7; TRBD2 agrees at 13 bases. The CDR3 spans 16 residues. Germline lookup yields CDR1 MDHEN and CDR2 SYDVKM. The V segment lost 3 bases and the J segment 0 bases; nucleotides outside the gene matches: 2. The CDR3 nucleotides are TGTGCCAGCAGTTTCACTAGCGGGAGGGCCTCCTACGAGCAGTACTTC. It yields the protein CASSFTSGRASYEQYF.

This chain joins TRBV9 and TRBJ2-5, with TRBD2 matching 7 bases. With V trimmed by 0 bases and J by 3 bases, 5 bases remained unmatched. Per the germline V gene, CDR1 is SGDLS and CDR2 is YYNGEE. This CDR3 has 15 residues. This CDR3 is CASSVGASGEETQYF. The CDR3, as DNA: TGTGCCAGCAGCGTAGGGGCCAGCGGGGAAGAGACCCAGTACTTC.

This clonotype was observed many times. The chain has TRBV7-2 and TRBJ1-3, with TRBD1 matching 9 bases. The V segment lost 0 bases and the J segment 4 bases; nucleotides outside the gene matches: 7. CDR1 is SGHTA, CDR2 FQGNSA, per germline. CDR3 size: 17 residues. The CDR3 here is CASSLAPWTGAGNTIYF. DNA of the CDR3: TGTGCCAGCAGCTTAGCCCCCTGGACAGGGGCAGGAAACACCATATATTTT.

The rearrangement joins TRBV6-2 or TRBV6-3 to TRBJ2-7, with TRBD1 matching over 9 bases. The germline CDR1 and CDR2 sequences are MNHEY and SVGEGT. The CDR3 has 14 amino acids. Losses at the gene ends were 0 bases for V and 7 bases for J; bases not matched to a gene: 4. CDR3 nucleotides: TGTGCCAGCAGTTACTCTTGGGGACAGGGTGAGCAGTACTTC. Protein sequence: CASSYSWGQGEQYF.

The chain employs TRBV11-2 and TRBJ2-3, with TRBD2 matching 7 bases. The CDR3 has 14 amino acids. Germline V lookup: CDR1 SGHAT, CDR2 FQNNGV. V lost 4 bases to trimming and J lost 6 bases; unmatched junction nucleotides: 7. The CDR3 loop reads CASSSRRLADTQYF. As DNA, the CDR3 is TGTGCCAGCAGCTCCCGCCGACTAGCTGATACGCAGTATTTT.

The chain couples TRBV10-3 to TRBJ2-4; D ambiguous. The CDR3 totals 14 residues. The V end lost 0 bases, the J end lost 7 bases, and 10 bases lay between the germline ends. Germline V gives CDR1 ENHRY, CDR2 SYGVKD. In DNA form, the CDR3 reads TGTGCCATCAGTGAGTCGAACCTTGGGAACATTCAGTACTTC. Translating it yields CAISESNLGNIQYF.